Detailed here is one T cell receptor (beta chain). What it binds is unknown. Each donor was a healthy Caucasian individual from Russia, aged roughly 6 to 95. Every donor contributed about 10 milliliters of peripheral blood by blood draw. The data were obtained in a study of blood T cells in healthy people across ages. Study-level results: Older individuals had lower TCR beta diversity per million T cells (the decline was roughly linear).

This CDR3 is built from 18 residues. Trimming left V 4 bases short and J 2 bases short, with 24 bases between. The germline gives CDR1 SGHNT, CDR2 YYREEE (reference sequence). Together with a sample-barcoded 5' primer, a J-beta primer mix was included in a second PCR lasting roughly 6 to 12 cycles. Using its own MiXCR run on the 5' RACE reads, TCRdb lists one record per CDR3 protein. In the table there are 720,000 or so distinct CDR3 sequences, roughly 41% of which are singletons. This chain connects TRBV5-4 to TRBJ2-5; possibly TRBD1 for D (6 bases). The origin of this receptor is an older man in good health. The specimen was blood. The CDR3 nucleotides read TGTGCCAGCAGCCAGGGCCTAACAGGGTTGAGGGGTCAAGAGACCCAGTACTTC. This translates into CASSQGLTGLRGQETQYF.